These 2 T cell receptor beta chains came from one sample sequenced in a study of vaccination and CD4 T cells after COVID-19. One entry per CDR3 protein results from TCRdb running MiXCR on the PCR reads. The sample gives 25,000 or so distinct CDR3 sequences, around 53% of which show up once; about 1% is in the top ten. Sequences were derived from CD4+ T cells from blood, sampled before SARS-CoV-2 vaccination. These receptor sequences come from a human donor who had recovered from COVID-19.

The rearrangement joins TRBV20-1 to TRBJ2-7, with TRBD2 as a possible D gene (5 bases). Trimming left V 3 bases short and J 2 bases short, with 23 bases between. CDR3 size: 17 residues. Germline V gene data show CDR1 as DFQATT and CDR2 as SNEGSKA (reference sequence). CDR3 sequence reads: CSASPAGGPTLAYEQYF. The CDR3, as DNA: TGCAGTGCTAGTCCCGCGGGCGGACCGACCTTGGCCTACGAGCAGTACTTC.

This clonotype was seen more than once but under ten times. The V call is TRBV20-1, the J call TRBJ2-3; D might be TRBD2 (6 bases). With 1 base removed from V and 0 bases from J, the gap between germline ends came to 11 bases. Germline CDR1 and CDR2: DFQATT and SNEGSKA (reference sequence). The CDR3 contains 15 residues. The CDR3 DNA is TGCAGTGCTAGAGTGGCGGGAACTAGCACAGATACGCAGTATTTT. It specifies CSARVAGTSTDTQYF.